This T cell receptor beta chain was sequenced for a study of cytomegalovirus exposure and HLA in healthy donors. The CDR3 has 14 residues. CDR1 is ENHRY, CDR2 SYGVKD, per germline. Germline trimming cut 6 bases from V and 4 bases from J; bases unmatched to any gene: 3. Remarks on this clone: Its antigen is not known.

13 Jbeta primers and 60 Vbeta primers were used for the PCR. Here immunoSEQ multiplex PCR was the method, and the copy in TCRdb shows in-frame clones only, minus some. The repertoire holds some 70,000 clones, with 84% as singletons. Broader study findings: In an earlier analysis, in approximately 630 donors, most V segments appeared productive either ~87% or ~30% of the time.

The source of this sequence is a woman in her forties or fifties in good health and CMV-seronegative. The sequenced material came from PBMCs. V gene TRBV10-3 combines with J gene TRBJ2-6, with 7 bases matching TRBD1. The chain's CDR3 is CAIRQGTGANVLTF. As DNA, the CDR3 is TGTGCCATCAGACAGGGGACCGGGGCCAACGTCCTGACTTTC.